The 30 T cell receptor beta chains below come from one sample, sequenced in a study of early T cells in non-severe SARS-CoV-2 infection. Using its own MiXCR run on the 5' RACE reads, TCRdb lists one record per CDR3 protein. The sample yields roughly 93,000 distinct CDR3 sequences, about 15% seen once. The sample consisted of whole blood. The receptors derive from an adult who was a healthcare worker with PCR-confirmed SARS-CoV-2 infection or an uninfected control (not recorded which).

This clonotype was seen repeatedly, ten times or more. V gene TRBV13 combines with J gene TRBJ1-2; 10 bases are shared with TRBD1. V shed 3 bases and J 6 bases; nucleotides not matched to a gene: 4. This CDR3 is 14 amino acids long. Germline CDR1 PRHDT, CDR2 FYEKMQ (reference sequence). CDR3 bases: TGTGCCAGCAGCTTCCGGACAGGGGGAGATGGCTACACCTTC. Its protein is CASSFRTGGDGYTF.

This clonotype was counted a few times. The chain links TRBV4-1 to TRBJ1-2, with TRBD1 matching over 8 bases. Germline values: CDR1 MGHRA, CDR2 YSYEKL. The CDR3 loop spans 15 amino acids. The junction had 5 bases not matched to a gene; V was cut back by 0 bases and J by 5 bases. CDR3 bases: TGCGCCAGCAGCCAAGACGACAGGGGTTATTATGGCTACACCTTC. It specifies CASSQDDRGYYGYTF.

This clonotype was seen more than once but under ten times. The V and J genes are TRBV7-3 and TRBJ2-2, with D perhaps matching TRBD1 or TRBD2 (6 bases each). V lost 2 bases, J lost 0 bases, and 10 bases lay in between. CDR3 length: 16 residues. The germline V gene encodes CDR1 SGHTA and CDR2 FQGTGA. The CDR3 reads CASSLPGATNTGELFF. As DNA, the CDR3 is TGTGCCAGCAGCTTACCGGGGGCCACGAACACCGGGGAGCTGTTTTTT.

This clonotype was picked up a small number of times. The chain is built from TRBV14 and TRBJ2-2; no reliable D call. This CDR3 has 16 amino acids. Germline lookup yields CDR1 SGHDN and CDR2 FVKESK. The V gene lost 0 bases and the J gene lost 2 bases, with 10 bases spanning the gap. The CDR3 DNA is TGTGCCAGCAGCCAAGATTGGGGATTAAACACCGGGGAGCTGTTTTTT. Translating it yields CASSQDWGLNTGELFF.

V gene TRBV20-1 combines with J gene TRBJ2-1; TRBD1 is a possible D gene (5 bases). Germline-derived CDR1 and CDR2 are DFQATT and SNEGSKA (reference sequence). The V end lost 5 bases, the J end lost 6 bases, and 8 bases lay between the germline ends. The CDR3 has 11 residues. CDR3 coding DNA: TGCAGTGCTTCTGACAGCAATGAGCAGTTCTTC. Its protein is CSASDSNEQFF.

The chain recombines TRBV20-1 with TRBJ2-3; possible D gene TRBD2, 6 bases. The CDR3 length is 16 residues. The germline V and J ends were trimmed by 0 bases and 4 bases, with 17 bases remaining between them. Germline V gene lookup returns CDR1 DFQATT and CDR2 SNEGSKA (reference sequence). The CDR3 here is CSARDDRGWEADTQYF. As DNA, the CDR3 is TGCAGTGCTAGAGATGATAGGGGTTGGGAGGCAGATACGCAGTATTTT.

This clonotype has ten or more counts. The V and J genes are TRBV4-2 and TRBJ2-3; D uncertain. The V gene's germline CDR1 is LGHNA and CDR2 YNFKEQ. This CDR3 contains 15 residues. V was cut by 2 bases and J by 0 bases, with 9 bases left in between. CDR3 residues: CASSQKAGSTDTQYF. In DNA, the CDR3 is TGTGCCAGCAGCCAAAAGGCCGGAAGCACAGATACGCAGTATTTT.

This clonotype was seen many times. V and J are TRBV5-1 and TRBJ2-5; 12 nucleotides line up with TRBD1. The CDR3 sequence is 16 residues long. After removal of 2 bases from V and 3 bases from J, the junction contained 5 bases not matched to a gene. Germline V gene data show CDR1 as SGHRS and CDR2 as YFSETQ. CDR3: CASSFPGQGAEETQYF. The CDR3 nucleotides read TGCGCCAGCAGCTTTCCGGGACAGGGGGCCGAAGAGACCCAGTACTTC.

The gene calls are TRBV2 and TRBJ2-1; TRBD2 matches at 14 bases. J gave up 0 bases and V 10 bases, and 8 bases lay outside the gene matches. In germline, CDR1 is SNHLY, CDR2 FYNNEI. The CDR3 is 17 residues long. CDR3 nucleotide sequence: TGTGCCACCCTCGGACTAGCGGGGGGTAGCTCCTACAATGAGCAGTTCTTC. It codes for CATLGLAGGSSYNEQFF.

V is TRBV10-3 and J is TRBJ2-3; possibly TRBD1 or TRBD2 for D (6 bases each). Looked up from germline, CDR1 is ENHRY and CDR2 is SYGVKD. The CDR3 spans 15 residues. Trimming removed 3 bases from V and 3 bases from J, with 13 bases in between. CDR3 amino acids: CAISDGGPGTDTQYF. CDR3 DNA sequence: TGTGCCATCAGTGACGGGGGCCCCGGGACAGATACGCAGTATTTT.

This clonotype was found many times. The chain is built from TRBV12-3 or TRBV12-4 and TRBJ1-3; D is unresolved. CDR3 length equals 14 residues. With 2 bases removed from V and 1 base from J, the gap between germline ends came to 6 bases. CDR3 sequence: CASSLQGSGNTIYF. DNA for the CDR3: TGTGCCAGCAGTTTACAAGGTTCTGGAAACACCATATATTTT.

This clonotype has a handful of counts. The chain couples TRBV14 to TRBJ1-2; D is uncertain. Trimming stripped 2 bases from V and 4 bases from J, with 8 bases between. Germline V gene data show CDR1 as SGHDN and CDR2 as FVKESK. The CDR3 spans 13 residues. DNA for the CDR3: TGTGCCAGCAGCCAACGCGGTCTCTATGGCTACACCTTC. Encoded protein: CASSQRGLYGYTF.

This chain joins TRBV4-1 and TRBJ1-1, with 8 bases aligning to TRBD1. Trimming cost V 3 bases and J 5 bases; bases outside gene matches: 11. The CDR3 sequence is 16 residues long. Germline CDR1 is MGHRA and CDR2 is YSYEKL. The CDR3 DNA is TGCGCCAGCAGCCATACTCCCGGGACAGGCGGGACTGAAGCTTTCTTT. It encodes CASSHTPGTGGTEAFF.

In this sample, this clonotype turned up a few times. The CDR3 DNA sequence: TGTGCCAGCAGCTTAGCGCCGCGGGGGGAGCGCACAGATACGCAGTATTTT. Encoded protein: CASSLAPRGERTDTQYF. This chain links TRBV7-2 with TRBJ2-3; the match to TRBD2 covers 8 bases. The CDR3 has 17 residues. CDR1 SGHTA and CDR2 FQGNSA come from the germline V gene. Losses at the gene ends were 0 bases for V and 1 base for J; bases not matched to a gene: 6.

This clonotype occurred many times. The chain uses TRBV7-3 and TRBJ2-1; 8 positions match TRBD2. The CDR3 length is 15 residues. Losses at the gene ends were 0 bases for V and 7 bases for J; bases not matched to a gene: 5. The germline CDR1 and CDR2 sequences are SGHTA and FQGTGA. The CDR3 nucleotides read TGTGCCAGCAGCTTAACCGGGGGGGCCGCAAATGAGCAGTTCTTC. The encoded protein is CASSLTGGAANEQFF.

This clonotype was found a few times. The V gene is TRBV10-3, the J gene TRBJ2-5; 9 bases match TRBD1. There are 15 residues in the CDR3. V was pared by 7 bases and J by 5 bases, with 11 bases of the junction left unmatched. Germline lookup yields CDR1 ENHRY and CDR2 SYGVKD. The chain's CDR3 is CAIKDGTGIQETQYF. In nucleotides, the CDR3 is TGTGCCATCAAGGACGGGACAGGGATTCAGGAGACCCAGTACTTC.

The chain employs TRBV11-2 and TRBJ2-7; 13 bases map to TRBD2. The V segment lost 7 bases and the J segment 2 bases; nucleotides outside the gene matches: 5. CDR1 is SGHAT, CDR2 FQNNGV, per germline. This CDR3 spans 15 amino acids. CDR3 amino acids: CASTETSGGPYEQYV. The DNA of the CDR3 is TGTGCCAGCACCGAGACTAGCGGGGGGCCCTACGAGCAGTACGTC.

The chain is built from TRBV30 and TRBJ1-2; TRBD1 might be the D (6 bases). This CDR3 has 11 residues. The germline gives CDR1 GTSNPN, CDR2 SVGIG (reference sequence). Written as DNA, the CDR3 is TGTATACAGGGAAACAACTATGGCTACACCTTC. Translating it yields CIQGNNYGYTF.

In its sample, this clonotype was seen many times. The DNA is omitted, as the CDR3 cannot be located on it reliably, and the CDR3 follows TCRdb's listing. The rearrangement uses TRBV7-5 and TRBJ2-7. TRBV7-5 is a documented pseudogene. The CDR3 spans 15 amino acids, including both terminal residues. The CDR3 loop reads CISVPEASSSYEQYV.

The chain links TRBV27 to TRBJ2-7; D is uncertain. Germline lookup yields CDR1 MNHEY and CDR2 SMNVEV (reference sequence). V was pared by 6 bases and J by 8 bases, with 8 bases between. This CDR3 has 10 amino acids. Here the CDR3 reads CASSPPQQYV. CDR3 coding DNA: TGTGCCAGCAGCCCCCCCCAGCAGTACGTC.

This clonotype came up a few times. The V call is TRBV10-3, the J call TRBJ2-2; D possibly matches TRBD1 or TRBD2 (6 bases each). Trimming took off 3 bases at V and 4 bases at J, with 12 bases between the two ends. This CDR3 is 15 amino acids long. The germline gives CDR1 ENHRY, CDR2 SYGVKD. The CDR3 bases are TGTGCCATCAGTGACCGGGGGCCCCCCACCGGGGAGCTGTTTTTT. Translated: CAISDRGPPTGELFF.

This clonotype occurred many times. This chain links TRBV20-1 with TRBJ1-2; D is uncertain. Germline lookup yields CDR1 DFQATT and CDR2 SNEGSKA (reference sequence). The V and J ends lost 1 base and 4 bases respectively, with 7 bases between them. This CDR3 contains 12 residues. The CDR3 loop is CSARGSGYGYTF. CDR3 coding DNA: TGCAGTGCTAGAGGCTCGGGCTATGGCTACACCTTC.

This clonotype turned up a few times. This chain links TRBV12-3 or TRBV12-4 with TRBJ1-1; no reliable D call. This CDR3 spans 10 amino acids. Trimming took off 2 bases at V and 11 bases at J, with 6 bases between the two ends. The CDR3 is CASSLSAAFF. In DNA form, the CDR3 reads TGTGCCAGCAGTTTAAGTGCGGCTTTCTTT.

The rearrangement joins TRBV3-1 to TRBJ1-2, with no clear D. CDR3 length: 15 amino acids. Trimming removed 3 bases at V and 3 bases at J, with 14 bases between. Germline-derived CDR1 and CDR2 are LGHDT and YNNKEL (reference sequence). The CDR3 sequence is CASSHSHRRYYGYTF. Here the CDR3 DNA reads TGTGCCAGCAGCCATTCCCACCGCAGGTACTATGGCTACACCTTC.

This clonotype was picked up a small number of times. The CDR3: CASSFTKGPGNTIYF. The CDR3 region has the DNA TGTGCCAGCAGTTTCACCAAGGGACCGGGAAACACCATATATTTT. The chain joins TRBV12-3 or TRBV12-4 to TRBJ1-3; the D gene is possibly TRBD1 (5 bases). The CDR3 runs 15 residues. V lost 3 bases to trimming and J lost 4 bases, with 13 bases between them.

This clonotype came up many times. The V call is TRBV5-1, the J call TRBJ1-4, with TRBD1 matching over 9 bases. Germline CDR1 SGHRS, CDR2 YFSETQ. V lost 4 bases and J lost 5; bases outside the gene matches: 9. CDR3 size: 16 residues. This chain's CDR3 is CASSPIVGQGNEKLFF. In DNA form, the CDR3 reads TGCGCCAGCAGCCCCATTGTGGGACAGGGAAATGAAAAACTGTTTTTT.

This clonotype was seen a handful of times. The J gene is TRBJ2-5, the V gene TRBV7-9; TRBD2 is a possible D gene (6 bases). The CDR3 has 15 amino acids. Per the germline V gene, CDR1 is SEHNR and CDR2 is FQNEAQ (reference sequence). V was clipped by 5 bases and J by 3 bases, with 16 bases between them. The CDR3 here is CASSDKPGDEETQYF. The CDR3 DNA reads TGTGCCAGCAGCGACAAGCCGGGAGACGAAGAGACCCAGTACTTC.

This clonotype was counted between two and nine times. V and J are TRBV12-3 or TRBV12-4 and TRBJ1-1, with a possible D match to TRBD1 (6 bases). With 6 bases removed from V and 2 bases from J, the gap between germline ends came to 16 bases. The length of the CDR3 is 15 residues. The CDR3: CASRTGQFINTEAFF. The CDR3 DNA sequence: TGTGCCAGCAGAACAGGACAGTTTATAAACACTGAAGCTTTCTTT.

The chain recombines TRBV20-1 with TRBJ1-1, with D possibly being TRBD1 (6 bases). The CDR3 runs to 14 residues. CDR1 is DFQATT and CDR2 is SNEGSKA in the germline V gene (reference sequence). V was clipped by 2 bases and J by 1 base, with 11 bases between them. CDR3 protein: CSARLRGTNTEAFF. The CDR3 nucleotides are TGCAGTGCTAGACTCAGGGGAACGAACACTGAAGCTTTCTTT.

This clonotype was counted a few times. The rearrangement uses TRBV11-2 and TRBJ2-2; D might be TRBD1 or TRBD2, each matching 6 bases. V was pared by 4 bases and J by 5 bases, with 14 bases between. The V gene's germline CDR1 is SGHAT and CDR2 FQNNGV. The CDR3 spans 15 residues. The DNA of the CDR3 is TGTGCCAGCAGCTATGGGGGGCCAGGAACCGGGGAGCTGTTTTTT. It translates to CASSYGGPGTGELFF.